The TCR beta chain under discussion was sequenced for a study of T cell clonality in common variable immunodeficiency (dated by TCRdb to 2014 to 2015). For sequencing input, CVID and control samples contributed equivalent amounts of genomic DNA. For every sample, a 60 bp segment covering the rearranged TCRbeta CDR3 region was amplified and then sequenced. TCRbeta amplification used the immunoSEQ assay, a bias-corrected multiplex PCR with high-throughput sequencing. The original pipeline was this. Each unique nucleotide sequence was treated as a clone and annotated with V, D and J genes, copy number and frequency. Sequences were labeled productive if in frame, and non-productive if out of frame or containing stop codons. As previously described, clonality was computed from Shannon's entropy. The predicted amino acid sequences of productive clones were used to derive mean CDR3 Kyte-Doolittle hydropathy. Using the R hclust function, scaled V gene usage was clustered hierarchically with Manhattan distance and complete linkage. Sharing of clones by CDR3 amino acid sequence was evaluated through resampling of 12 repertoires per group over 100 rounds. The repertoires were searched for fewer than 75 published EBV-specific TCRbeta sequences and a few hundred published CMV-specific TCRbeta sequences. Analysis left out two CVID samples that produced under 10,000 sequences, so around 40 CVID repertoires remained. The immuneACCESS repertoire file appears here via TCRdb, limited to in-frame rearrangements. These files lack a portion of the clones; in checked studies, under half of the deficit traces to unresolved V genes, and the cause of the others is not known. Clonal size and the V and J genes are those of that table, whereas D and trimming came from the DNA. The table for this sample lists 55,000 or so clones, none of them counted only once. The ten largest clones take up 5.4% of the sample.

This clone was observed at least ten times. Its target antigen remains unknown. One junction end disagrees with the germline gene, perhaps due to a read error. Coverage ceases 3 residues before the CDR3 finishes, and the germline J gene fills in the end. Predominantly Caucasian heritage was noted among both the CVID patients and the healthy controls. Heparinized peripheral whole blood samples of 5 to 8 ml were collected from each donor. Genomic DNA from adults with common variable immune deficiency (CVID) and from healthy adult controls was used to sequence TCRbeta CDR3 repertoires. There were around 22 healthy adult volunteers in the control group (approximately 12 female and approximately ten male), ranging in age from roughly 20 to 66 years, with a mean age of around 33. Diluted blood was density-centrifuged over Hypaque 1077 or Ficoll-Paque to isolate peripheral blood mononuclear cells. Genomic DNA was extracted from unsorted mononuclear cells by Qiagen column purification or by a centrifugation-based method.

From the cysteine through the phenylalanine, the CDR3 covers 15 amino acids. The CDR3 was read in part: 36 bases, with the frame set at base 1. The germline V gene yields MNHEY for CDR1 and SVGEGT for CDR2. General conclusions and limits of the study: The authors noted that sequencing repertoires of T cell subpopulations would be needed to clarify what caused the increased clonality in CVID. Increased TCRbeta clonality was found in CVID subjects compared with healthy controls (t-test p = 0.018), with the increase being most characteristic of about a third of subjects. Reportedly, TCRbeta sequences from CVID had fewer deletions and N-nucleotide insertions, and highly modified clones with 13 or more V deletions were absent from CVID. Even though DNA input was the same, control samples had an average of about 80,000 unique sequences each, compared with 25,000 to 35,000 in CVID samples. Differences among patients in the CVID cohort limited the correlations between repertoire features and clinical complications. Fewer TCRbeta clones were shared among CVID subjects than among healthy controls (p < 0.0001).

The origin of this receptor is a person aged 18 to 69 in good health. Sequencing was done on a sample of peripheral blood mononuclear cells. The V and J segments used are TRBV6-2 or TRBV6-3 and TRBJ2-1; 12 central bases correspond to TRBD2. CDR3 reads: CVSMFGLAGYNEQFF. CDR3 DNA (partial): TGTGTCAGCATGTTTGGACTAGCGGGATACAATGAG.